This T cell receptor (beta chain) is drawn from a study of control samples from healthy donors and cancer patients. Generated by immunoSEQ multiplex PCR, the TCRdb table keeps only in-frame clones and is missing some. The profile shows roughly 370,000 clones, 90% of them singletons. The V end was cut by 0 bases, the J end by 0 bases, with 4 bases between. CDR3 length: 14 residues. Germline V CDR1 and CDR2: MNHNY, SVGAGI (reference sequence). This sequence joins TRBV6-6 and TRBJ2-3; D is unresolved. Sequenced material: PBMCs. This receptor was obtained from a man aged 35 to 55 with head and neck cancer. CDR3 DNA sequence: TGTGCCAGCAGTTACTCGCTGAGCACAGATACGCAGTATTTT. Translating it yields CASSYSLSTDTQYF.